A selection of T cell receptor beta chains follows, all from one sample in a study of blood T cell repertoires in COVID-19. Produced via immunoSEQ multiplex PCR; TCRdb's table is partial and in-frame only. This table has around 400,000 clones, 91% appearing once. Specimen: PBMCs or T cells enriched from blood (not recorded which). These TCRs come from a middle-aged woman who had been exposed to COVID-19. Each CDR3 is given with its conserved first and last residue. The order of the fields is V gene, CDR3 length, CDR3 protein.

TRBV7-2 | 14 | CASSFQGFRETQYF
TRBV5-1 | 15 | CASSLGGTAPDTQYF
TRBV7-2 | 13 | CASSRLAEETQYF
TRBV24-1 | 15 | CATQGGPAGTGELFF
TRBV5-1 | 14 | CASSTGQTYNEQFF
TRBV4-3 | 14 | CASSHPGVLGELFF
TRBV6-6 | 15 | CASSPVGFSNQPQHF
TRBV6-5 | 12 | CASTGGNEKLFF
TRBV6-5 | 13 | CASRTGGNYGYTF
TRBV6-5 | 16 | CASSYGGSIPIREQFF
TRBV9 | 14 | CASSPGVIPNEQFF
TRBV27 | 14 | CASSAPGQNSPLHF
TRBV7-3 | 16 | CASSSLPGQGANEQFF
TRBV19 | 15 | CASSGGQGVYSPLHF
TRBV4-1 | 16 | CASSPPPSGRVGEQFF
TRBV19 | 13 | CASSRGEMETQYF
TRBV7-2 | 14 | CASSIKTGYTEAFF
TRBV6-2/TRBV6-3 | 14 | CASSSSGSYNEQFF
TRBV15 | 14 | CATSRGGLPGEQYF
TRBV29-1 | 11 | CSVERGNTIYF
TRBV30 | 14 | CAYIRGDAGNTIYF
TRBV5-5 | 12 | CASSSYRGPEYF
TRBV7-9 | 16 | CASSLVVPDRACGYTF
TRBV15 | 16 | CATSMKTSGVYNEQFF
TRBV10-3 | 16 | CAIRSIRTVNTGELFF
TRBV12-3/TRBV12-4 | 13 | CASSFFRGDTQYF
TRBV10-3 | 14 | CAISESLVTDTQYF
TRBV7-8 | 17 | CASSFLVGTGAPYEQYF
TRBV9 | 13 | CASSASVGHGYTF
TRBV5-7 | 14 | CASSEAGWPTEAFF
TRBV19 | 16 | CASRIGTGGPYNEQFF
TRBV24-1 | 17 | CATSDPLAGGSYNEQFF
TRBV2 | 14 | CASTYRGLNTEAFF
TRBV7-2 | 15 | CASSFRAGVTDTQYF
TRBV7-9 | 16 | CASSSRGKGEGNTIYF
TRBV12-2 | 12 | CASRRNRGGYTF
TRBV5-4 | 14 | CASSLSDSKNIQYF
TRBV19 | 15 | CASRDGQGIGETQYF
TRBV5-4 | 16 | CASSLELAIPKRGYTF
TRBV2 | 13 | CASREREPYEQYF
TRBV3-1/TRBV3-2 | 13 | CASSQARGEKLFF
TRBV5-4 | 16 | CASSLRGMSSYNEQFF
TRBV19 | 15 | CASSIRETGRHEQYF
TRBV7-8 | 12 | CASSHSRVEQYF
TRBV6-5 | 14 | CASSYAGENYGYTF
TRBV5-4 | 14 | CASSRDRENTEAFF
TRBV5-4 | 15 | CASSFFGHLGRGYTF
TRBV5-1 | 14 | CASSNRPPNTEAFF
TRBV30 | 12 | CAWDRERSGYTF
TRBV24-1 | 21 | CATSDLQGVGQRLAGANVLTF
TRBV4-3 | 17 | CASSQDSSHGSYGGYTF
TRBV19 | 15 | CASRNSGGLTDTQYF